What follows are 6 T cell receptor beta chains derived from one specimen sequenced in a study of OX40 agonist ivuxolimab in advanced cancers. Library prep was done by the immunoSEQ multiplex PCR assay. TCRdb obtained this table from immuneACCESS and retained in-frame rearrangements with V and J assigned. These tables miss some clones; where compared with another copy, unresolved V genes account for less than half of the shortfall, and the remainder is unexplained. The sample includes thousands of clones, with 65% to 80% observed a single time. The ten largest clones take up less than 60% of the sample. The sample here was CD4+ or CD8+ T cells sorted from blood, taken in a trial of the OX40 agonist ivuxolimab. These receptors originate from an adult with an advanced solid tumor such as melanoma, head and neck, liver or kidney cancer.

CDR3: CAIGSGGSYNEQFF. CDR3 coding DNA: TGTGCCATCGGTAGCGGAGGTTCCTACAATGAGCAGTTCTTC. The genes are TRBV10-3 and TRBJ2-1; tentatively, D is TRBD2 (6 bases). The germline V gene encodes CDR1 ENHRY and CDR2 SYGVKD. The germline V and J ends were trimmed by 8 bases and 1 base, with 12 bases remaining between them. This CDR3 has 14 amino acids.

V and J are TRBV7-9 and TRBJ1-1; perhaps TRBD1 as D (5 bases). The V gene lost 8 bases and the J gene lost 6 bases, with 13 bases spanning the gap. The CDR3 is 12 residues long. CDR1 and CDR2 (germline): SEHNR, FQNEAQ (reference sequence). The CDR3 coding sequence is TGTGCCAGCCGGGATGCCAGGGCTGAAGCTTTCTTT. This sequence encodes CASRDARAEAFF. Looking up the rest from reference TRBV7-9 and TRBJ1-1 gives the full variable domain: DTGVSQNPRHKITKRGQNVTFRCDPISEHNRLYWYRQTLGQGPEFLTYFQNEAQLEKSRLLSDRFSAERPKGSFSTLEIQRTEQGDSAMYLCASRDARAEAFFGQGTRLTVV.

This clone is a singleton in its sample. The genes are TRBV11-1 and TRBJ2-6; D is perhaps TRBD1 or TRBD2 (6 bases each). Trimming stripped 5 bases from V and 4 bases from J, with 12 bases between. The CDR3 consists of 15 residues. Germline values: CDR1 SGHAT, CDR2 FQDESV (reference sequence). This CDR3 is CASSQGGLGANVLTF. The CDR3 bases are TGTGCCAGCAGCCAAGGGGGGCTCGGGGCCAACGTCCTGACTTTC.

This chain's CDR3 is CASSGGVSYEQYF. The CDR3 nucleotides are TGTGCCAGTAGTGGGGGGGTCTCCTACGAGCAGTACTTC. V gene TRBV19 combines with J gene TRBJ2-7; TRBD2 agrees at 7 bases. Unmatched junction bases numbered 1, after V lost 5 bases and J lost 0 bases. Germline V gene lookup returns CDR1 LNHDA and CDR2 SQIVND (reference sequence). The length of the CDR3 is 13 residues.

The genes are TRBV15 and TRBJ1-5; D ambiguous. The CDR3 contains 15 residues. Trimming took off 1 base at V and 0 bases at J, with 7 bases between the two ends. Germline V CDR1 and CDR2: LNHNV, YYDKDF (reference sequence). The chain's CDR3 is CATSRVRGSNQPQHF. The CDR3 region has the DNA TGTGCCACCAGCAGAGTCAGAGGTAGCAATCAGCCCCAGCATTTT.

The rearrangement joins TRBV5-4 to TRBJ1-6; D gene unclear. Germline loops: CDR1 SGHNT, CDR2 YYREEE (reference sequence). The CDR3 spans 12 residues. The V and J ends lost 1 base and 7 bases respectively, with 3 bases between them. DNA of the CDR3: TGTGCCAGCAGCTTGTCCAATTCACCCCTCCACTTT. Translation: CASSLSNSPLHF. The variable domain in full, completed from reference TRBV5-4 and TRBJ1-6, reads ETGVTQSPTHLIKTRGQQVTLRCSSQSGHNTVSWYQQALGQGPQFIFQYYREEENGRGNFPPRFSGLQFPNYSSELNVNALELDDSALYLCASSLSNSPLHFGNGTRLTVT.